Here is one T cell receptor (beta chain) with its context. The target antigen is unknown. These data are taken from a study of T-cell reconstitution after alpha-beta-depleted transplantation in children. A TCRbeta library incorporating unique molecular identifiers was prepared. TCRdb passed the PCR reads through MiXCR, listing each CDR3 protein once. The sample contains about 300,000 distinct CDR3 sequences, roughly 8.2% of which appear only once. Findings and caveats of the study: A year had passed since transplant, and T-cell counts and diversity by then came mostly from newly produced T cells. The origin of high day-60 TCRbeta diversity in some patients lay in surviving recipient T cells and thymic progenitors. The origin of alpha-beta T cells about two months after transplant was reportedly several hundred expanded graft clones.

This CDR3 has 15 residues. V gave up 2 bases and J gave up 2 bases, with 12 bases separating them. In germline, CDR1 is MDHEN, CDR2 SYDVKM. This chain connects TRBV28 to TRBJ2-5; D is possibly TRBD2 (5 bases). The TCR sequence derives from a female patient aged 2-9 years who had a stem cell transplant for Fanconi anemia, so the T cells may come from the graft donor. The input for sequencing was peripheral blood, taken 360 days after TCRalphabeta/CD19-depleted stem cell transplant. The CDR3 loop reads CASSLVGANQETQYF. The DNA of the CDR3 is TGTGCCAGCAGTTTAGTGGGAGCGAATCAAGAGACCCAGTACTTC.